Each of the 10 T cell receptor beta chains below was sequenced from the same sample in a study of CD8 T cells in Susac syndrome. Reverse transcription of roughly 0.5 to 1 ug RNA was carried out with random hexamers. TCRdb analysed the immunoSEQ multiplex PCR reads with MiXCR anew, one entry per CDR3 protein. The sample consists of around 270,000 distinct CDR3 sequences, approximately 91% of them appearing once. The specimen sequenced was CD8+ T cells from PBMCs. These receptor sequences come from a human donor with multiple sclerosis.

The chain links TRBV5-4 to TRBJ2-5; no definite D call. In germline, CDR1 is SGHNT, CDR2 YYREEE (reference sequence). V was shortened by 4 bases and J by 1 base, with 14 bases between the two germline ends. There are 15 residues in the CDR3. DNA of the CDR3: TGTGCCAGCAGCCCCTTAGGTAGCTTCCAAGAGACCCAGTACTTC. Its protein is CASSPLGSFQETQYF.

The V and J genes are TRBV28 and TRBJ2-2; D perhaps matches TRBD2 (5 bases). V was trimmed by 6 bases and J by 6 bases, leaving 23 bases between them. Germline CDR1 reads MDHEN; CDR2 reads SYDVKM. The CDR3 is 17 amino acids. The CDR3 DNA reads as TGTGCCAGCAGCCCTAAGGCGGGCACTACCCCTCCCGGGGAGCTGTTTTTT. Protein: CASSPKAGTTPPGELFF.

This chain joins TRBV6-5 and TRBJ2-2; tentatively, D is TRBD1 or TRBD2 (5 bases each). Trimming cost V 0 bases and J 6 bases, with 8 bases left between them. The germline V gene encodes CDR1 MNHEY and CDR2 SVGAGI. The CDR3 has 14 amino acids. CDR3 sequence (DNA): TGTGCCAGCAGTTACTCGAGGGGCCCCGGGGAGCTGTTTTTT. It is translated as CASSYSRGPGELFF.

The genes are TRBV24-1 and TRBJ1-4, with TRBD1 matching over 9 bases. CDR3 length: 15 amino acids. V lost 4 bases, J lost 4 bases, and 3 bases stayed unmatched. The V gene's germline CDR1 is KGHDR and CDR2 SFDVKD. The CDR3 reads CATSDPGQGNEKLFF. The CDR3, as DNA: TGTGCCACCAGTGACCCGGGACAGGGTAATGAAAAACTGTTTTTT.

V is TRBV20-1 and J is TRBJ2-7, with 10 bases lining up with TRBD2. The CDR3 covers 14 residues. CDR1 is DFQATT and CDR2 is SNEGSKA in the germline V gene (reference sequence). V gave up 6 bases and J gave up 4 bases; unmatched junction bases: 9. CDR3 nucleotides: TGCAGTGCCCTAAGTGGACTAGCGGAATACGAGCAGTACTTC. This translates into CSALSGLAEYEQYF.

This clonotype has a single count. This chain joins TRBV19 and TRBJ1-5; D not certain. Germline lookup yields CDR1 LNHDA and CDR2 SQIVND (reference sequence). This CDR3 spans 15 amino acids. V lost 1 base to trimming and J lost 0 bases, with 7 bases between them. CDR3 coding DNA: TGTGCCAGTAGTATAGTGGGCCGTAGCAATCAGCCCCAGCATTTT. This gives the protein CASSIVGRSNQPQHF. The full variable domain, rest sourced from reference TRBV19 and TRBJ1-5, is DGGITQSPKYLFRKEGQNVTLSCEQNLNHDAMYWYRQDPGQGLRLIYYSQIVNDFQKGDIAEGYSVSREKKESFPLTVTSAQKNPTAFYLCASSIVGRSNQPQHFGDGTRLSIL.

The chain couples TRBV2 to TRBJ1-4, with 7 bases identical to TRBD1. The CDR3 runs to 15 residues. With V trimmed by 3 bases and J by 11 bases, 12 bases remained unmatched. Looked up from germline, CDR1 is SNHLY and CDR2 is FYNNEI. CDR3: CASSDGGTVMRKLFF. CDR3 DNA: TGTGCCAGCAGTGATGGTGGGACAGTGATGAGGAAACTGTTTTTT. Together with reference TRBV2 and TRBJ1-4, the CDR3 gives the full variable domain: EPEVTQTPSHQVTQMGQEVILRCVPISNHLYFYWYRQILGQKVEFLVSFYNNEISEKSEIFDDQFSVERPDGSNFTLKIRSTKLEDSAMYFCASSDGGTVMRKLFFGSGTQLSVL.

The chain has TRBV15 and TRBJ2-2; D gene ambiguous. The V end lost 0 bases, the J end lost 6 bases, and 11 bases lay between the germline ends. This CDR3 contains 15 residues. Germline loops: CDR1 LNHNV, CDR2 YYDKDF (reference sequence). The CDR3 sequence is CATSRDSGDAGELFF. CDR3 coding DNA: TGTGCCACCAGCAGAGATTCTGGGGATGCCGGGGAGCTGTTTTTT.

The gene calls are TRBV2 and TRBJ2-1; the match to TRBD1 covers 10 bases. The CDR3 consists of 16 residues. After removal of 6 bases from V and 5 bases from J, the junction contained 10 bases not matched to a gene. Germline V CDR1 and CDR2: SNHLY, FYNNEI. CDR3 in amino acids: CASSSPRQGADNEQFF. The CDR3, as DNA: TGTGCCAGCAGCTCCCCTCGACAGGGGGCGGACAATGAGCAGTTCTTC.

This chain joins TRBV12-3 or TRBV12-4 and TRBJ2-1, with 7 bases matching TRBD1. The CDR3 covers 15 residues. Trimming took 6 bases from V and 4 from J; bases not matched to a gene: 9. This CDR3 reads CASRDTGTEYNEQFF. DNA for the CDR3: TGTGCCAGCAGAGACACCGGGACAGAGTACAATGAGCAGTTCTTC.